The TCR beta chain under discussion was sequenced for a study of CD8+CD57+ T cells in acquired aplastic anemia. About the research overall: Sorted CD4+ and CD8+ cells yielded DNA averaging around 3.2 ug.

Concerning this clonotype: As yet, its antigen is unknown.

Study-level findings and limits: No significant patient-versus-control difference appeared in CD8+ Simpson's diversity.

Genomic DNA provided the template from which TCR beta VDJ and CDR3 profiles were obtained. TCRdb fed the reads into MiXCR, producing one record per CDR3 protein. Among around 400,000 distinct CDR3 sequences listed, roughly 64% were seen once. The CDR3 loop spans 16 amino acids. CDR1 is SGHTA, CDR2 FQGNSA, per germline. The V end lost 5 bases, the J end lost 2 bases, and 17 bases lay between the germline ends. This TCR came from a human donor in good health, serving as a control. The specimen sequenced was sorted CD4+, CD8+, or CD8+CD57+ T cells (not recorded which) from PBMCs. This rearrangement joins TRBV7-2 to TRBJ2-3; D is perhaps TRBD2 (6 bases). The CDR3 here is CASSEPAGGSTDTQYF. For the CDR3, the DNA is TGTGCCAGCAGCGAACCGGCTGGGGGGTCCACAGATACGCAGTATTTT.